This T cell receptor beta chain appears in the sequencing data of a study of CD8 T cells in ankylosing spondylitis. The study, taken as a whole, reports: Matched synovial fluid from ankylosing spondylitis patients was reported to be enriched for disease-linked clones. Prior work had noted some motif variants in reactive arthritis blood and synovial fluid. A TCR beta motif made of several highly homologous variants seemed typical of ankylosing spondylitis blood.

Germline CDR1 is ENHRY and CDR2 is SYGVKD. Trimming pared 3 bases from V and 1 base from J, leaving 9 bases between. The CDR3 runs 14 residues. The authors made TCR beta libraries by quantitative 5'-RACE with molecular barcodes. One entry per CDR3 protein results from TCRdb running MiXCR on the 5' RACE reads. The sample yields approximately 100,000 distinct CDR3 sequences, around 24% seen once. Worth noting for this clonotype: No antigen is known for it.

Sequencing was performed on synovial fluid, either unsorted or a sorted T cell fraction (not recorded which). The TCR originated in a male donor with ankylosing spondylitis. The genes are TRBV10-3 and TRBJ1-2; a weak D match, TRBD1 (5 bases). The CDR3 loop reads CAISDDRFNYGYTF. CDR3 DNA sequence: TGTGCCATCAGTGATGACAGATTTAACTATGGCTACACCTTC.